These 17 T cell receptor beta chains were all obtained from the same sample, sequenced in a study of cytomegalovirus exposure and HLA in healthy donors. The method was immunoSEQ multiplex PCR; TCRdb's version includes in-frame clones alone and lacks a portion of them. The table includes under 200,000 clones, around 90% detected once. Sequences were obtained from PBMCs. The receptors were sampled from a woman younger than 30 in good health and CMV-seropositive.

This clone was seen just once. J is TRBJ2-7 and V is TRBV27, with 9 bases lining up with TRBD1. The trim removed 5 bases at V and 6 bases at J, leaving 8 bases unmatched. Germline V gene data show CDR1 as MNHEY and CDR2 as SMNVEV (reference sequence). The CDR3 spans 14 residues. The CDR3 protein is CASSPMGQGVEQYF. CDR3 nucleotide sequence: TGTGCCAGCAGTCCGATGGGACAGGGTGTCGAGCAGTACTTC.

The V call is TRBV4-1, the J call TRBJ2-1, with TRBD1 as a possible D gene (5 bases). Germline V gene data show CDR1 as MGHRA and CDR2 as YSYEKL. Trimming removed 3 bases from V and 7 bases from J, with 13 bases in between. The CDR3 sequence is 14 residues long. The CDR3 spells CASSQTPPGNEQFF. The CDR3 nucleotides read TGCGCCAGCAGCCAGACTCCTCCAGGGAATGAGCAGTTCTTC.

This chain links TRBV4-1 with TRBJ2-6; 8 bases fit TRBD2. Per germline, CDR1 MGHRA and CDR2 YSYEKL. J lost 0 bases, V lost 3 bases, and 10 bases had no gene match. The CDR3 has 19 residues. CDR3 DNA: TGCGCCAGCAGCCAGGCCGGGTGGGCGGGGGGCTCTGGGGCCAACGTCCTGACTTTC. Its protein is CASSQAGWAGGSGANVLTF.

The chain couples TRBV14 to TRBJ2-5; 8 positions agree with TRBD2. V lost 2 bases, J lost 3 bases, and 14 bases stayed unmatched. Germline CDR1 and CDR2: SGHDN and FVKESK. The CDR3 length is 18 residues. In DNA form, the CDR3 reads TGTGCCAGCAGCCAAAACACCCGCACGACTAGCGTGGAAGAGACCCAGTACTTC. Translating gives CASSQNTRTTSVEETQYF.

The chain has TRBV19 and TRBJ2-2, with 12 bases lining up with TRBD1. Looked up from germline, CDR1 is LNHDA and CDR2 is SQIVND (reference sequence). The CDR3 has 14 amino acids. With V trimmed by 10 bases and J by 7 bases, 7 bases remained unmatched. The CDR3 protein is CAIRDRGRGGELFF. The CDR3 nucleotides read TGTGCCATCCGGGACAGGGGGCGAGGCGGGGAGCTGTTTTTT.

The V call is TRBV7-2, the J call TRBJ1-2; 7 bases line up with TRBD1. In germline, CDR1 is SGHTA, CDR2 FQGNSA. The CDR3 totals 15 residues. Trimming took 3 bases from V and 4 from J; bases not matched to a gene: 8. The CDR3 region has the DNA TGTGCCAGCAGCTTTGTGACAGGGCCCACCTATGGCTACACCTTC. Amino acid sequence: CASSFVTGPTYGYTF.

The chain's CDR3 is CASSYGGQHYEQYF. In DNA form, the CDR3 reads TGTGCCAGCAGTTACGGGGGACAGCACTACGAGCAGTACTTC. This rearrangement joins TRBV6-5 to TRBJ2-7, with TRBD1 identical over 7 bases. Germline V gene data show CDR1 as MNHEY and CDR2 as SVGAGI. The CDR3 is made up of 14 amino acids. Unmatched junction bases numbered 4, after V lost 2 bases and J lost 3 bases.

The V gene is TRBV7-6, the J gene TRBJ1-6, with D possibly being TRBD1 (5 bases). Germline lookup yields CDR1 SGHVS and CDR2 FNYEAQ. V gave up 3 bases and J gave up 10 bases, with 19 bases separating them. The CDR3 extends over 16 amino acids. CDR3 amino acids: CASSLYGRTGESPLHF. The CDR3 DNA sequence: TGTGCCAGCAGCTTGTACGGACGGACGGGGGAATCACCCCTCCACTTT.

This rearrangement joins TRBV5-6 to TRBJ2-3; D may be TRBD1 (6 bases). Deletions cut 0 bases from V and 6 bases from J, with 14 bases between. Germline V gene sequence: CDR1 SGHDT, CDR2 YYEEEE. The CDR3 has 15 residues. CDR3 nucleotides: TGTGCCAGCAGCTTGGGGGGGCGGATTTTTGATACGCAGTATTTT. Translating it yields CASSLGGRIFDTQYF.

With respect to this clone: The same CDR3 can be traced to other DNA sequences in this sample. CDR3 protein: CASSVGATDTQYF. CDR3 sequence (DNA): TGTGCCAGCAGCGTAGGAGCTACAGATACGCAGTATTTT. The V and J genes are TRBV9 and TRBJ2-3; D not certain. Germline V lookup: CDR1 SGDLS, CDR2 YYNGEE. The CDR3 loop spans 13 amino acids. Trimming stripped 0 bases from V and 3 bases from J, with 5 bases between.

The chain has TRBV15 and TRBJ2-7; 8 bases map to TRBD1. The V gene end was trimmed by 3 bases and the J gene end by 6 bases; junction bases not matched to a gene: 7. Germline lookup yields CDR1 LNHNV and CDR2 YYDKDF (reference sequence). This CDR3 has 14 amino acids. This CDR3 is CATSRQGARLEQYF. CDR3 coding DNA: TGTGCCACCAGCAGGCAGGGGGCGCGACTCGAGCAGTACTTC.

The CDR3 reads CASSSGVTYEQYF. The CDR3 DNA reads TGTGCCAGCAGCTCAGGCGTCACCTACGAGCAGTACTTC. The chain employs TRBV28 and TRBJ2-7; D unclear. The CDR3 totals 13 residues. Germline V gene lookup returns CDR1 MDHEN and CDR2 SYDVKM. Trimming took off 6 bases at V and 2 bases at J, with 11 bases between the two ends. The full variable domain, its missing parts supplied by reference TRBV28 and TRBJ2-7, is DVKVTQSSRYLVKRTGEKVFLECVQDMDHENMFWYRQDPGLGLRLIYFSYDVKMKEKGDIPEGYSVSREKKERFSLILESASTNQTSMYLCASSSGVTYEQYFGPGTRLTVT.

J is TRBJ2-1 and V is TRBV10-3; TRBD2 agrees at 10 bases. J lost 5 bases, V lost 2 bases, and 12 bases had no gene match. CDR1 and CDR2 from the germline V gene are ENHRY and SYGVKD. The CDR3 totals 18 residues. The CDR3 nucleotides read TGTGCCATCAGTGAGCCGTTTTTCCAGCGGGAGGGCCACAATGAGCAGTTCTTC. Protein sequence: CAISEPFFQREGHNEQFF.

This clone appeared a single time. This chain uses TRBV14 with TRBJ2-5, with D perhaps matching TRBD2 (5 bases). The V and J ends lost 6 bases and 5 bases respectively, with 13 bases between them. CDR1 is SGHDN, CDR2 FVKESK, per germline. This CDR3 region has 13 residues. The CDR3 loop reads CASRPTPGETQYF. CDR3 bases: TGTGCCAGCAGACCCACACCGGGGGAGACCCAGTACTTC.

V usage is TRBV6-1 and J usage is TRBJ2-3; no reliable D call. Germline CDR1 reads MNHNS; CDR2 reads SASEGT. This CDR3 region has 15 residues. V lost 8 bases, J lost 0 bases, and 15 bases lay in between. CDR3 residues: CASASLTSSTDTQYF. In DNA, the CDR3 is TGTGCCAGCGCTTCGCTAACCTCTAGCACAGATACGCAGTATTTT.

The chain carries TRBV7-6 and TRBJ2-3, with D possibly TRBD2 on 5 matching bases. Trimming pared 4 bases from V and 2 bases from J, leaving 10 bases between. The CDR3 has 14 residues. Germline V CDR1 and CDR2: SGHVS, FNYEAQ. The CDR3 protein is CASSSRETTDTQYF. The DNA for the CDR3 is TGTGCCAGCAGCTCCCGGGAAACCACAGATACGCAGTATTTT.

The chain employs TRBV18 and TRBJ1-5, with 9 positions matching TRBD1. This CDR3 has 15 amino acids. The germline V gene has CDR1 KGHSH and CDR2 LQKENI. J gave up 4 bases and V 3 bases, and 4 bases lay outside the gene matches. The DNA for the CDR3 is TGTGCCAGCTCACCTTGGGGACAGGGTAATCAGCCCCAGCATTTT. This translates into CASSPWGQGNQPQHF.